This TCR beta chain was documented in a study of OX40 agonist ivuxolimab in advanced cancers. For context, the study as a whole: Ivuxolimab was a fully human IgG2 agonistic monoclonal antibody targeting the costimulatory receptor OX40 (CD134). Intravenous ivuxolimab was administered to patients every 2 weeks at six dose levels: 0.01, 0.1, 0.3, 1.5, 3 and 10 mg/kg. Among the approximately 50 dose-escalation patients, some 20 had hepatocellular carcinoma, some 15 melanoma, 9 renal cell carcinoma and 9 head and neck cancer. In the dose-escalation cohort, 75% to 90% of patients were male, and the mean age was around 65 years with a range of about 20 to 90. Patients were allowed to have had prior anti-PD-1, anti-PD-L1 or anti-CTLA-4 therapy, and 30% to 50% of the dose-escalation patients had previously received checkpoint inhibitors. Partial responses occurred in three dose-escalation patients: two with cutaneous melanoma and one with hepatocellular carcinoma. Peripheral TCRbeta sequencing aimed to test whether ivuxolimab altered TCR sequence diversity and caused clonal T-cell expansion. The paper covers the monotherapy dose-escalation part of the phase I ivuxolimab trial, which included N of about 56 patients. The paper as a whole reports these results and caveats: Which antigens the clonally expanded peripheral T cells were specific for was not determined. On average, CD8+ T cells showed more expanded clones than CD4+ T cells after ivuxolimab. Low levels of normalized T-cell clonal expansion were also seen in some nonresponding patients. At doses of 0.1 to 3.0 mg/kg, clonal expansion of both CD4+ and CD8+ T cells in blood was seen between baseline and week 6. Partial responders in the 0.1-3.0 mg/kg groups had among the lowest normalized peripheral clonal expansion, especially among CD8+ T cells.

CDR1 and CDR2 are read off the germline V gene as MGHRA and YSYEKL. From cysteine to phenylalanine, the CDR3 is 17 amino acids long. Of all the DNA, just the CDR3 is kept, 51 bases in frame from base 1. V was cut back by 3 bases and J by 4 bases, leaving a gap of 19 bases between them. The trial excluded patients who had a history of autoimmune disease or were on systemic immunosuppression. In every dose cohort, peripheral blood was drawn for TCR sequencing at baseline, cycle 4 day 1, and cycle 7 day 1. The samples were taken from a phase I, first-in-human, multicenter, open-label dose-escalation trial of ivuxolimab. Adults with locally advanced or metastatic head and neck squamous cell, hepatocellular, melanoma or renal cell carcinoma were enrolled in the trial. Before TCR sequencing, CD4+ T cells and CD8+ T cells were sorted from peripheral blood as separate populations. About this clone: The clone's antigen remains unknown. No base quality information exists; no much larger clone differs at one position.

To sequence the TCRbeta CDR3 region, genomic DNA was isolated from the sorted cells. TCRbeta CDR3 regions were sequenced using the immunoSEQ Assay. TCRdb re-hosts the immuneACCESS table, in-frame sequences only. Its copies lack some clones; in the studies checked, an unresolved V gene accounts for under half of them, and the cause for the rest is not known. The sample has fewer than 50,000 clones on record, around 80% of them singletons. The ten largest clones add up to about an eighth of the sample. The sequence links TRBV4-1 to TRBJ2-1, and perhaps TRBD2 as D gene, on 5 matching bases. This clonotype was obtained from an adult with an advanced solid tumor such as melanoma, head and neck, liver or kidney cancer. Material: CD4+ or CD8+ T cells sorted from blood, obtained in a trial of the OX40 agonist ivuxolimab. The CDR3 region reads CASSHPIGDFLYNEQFF. The nucleotide sequence is given as TGCGCCAGCAGCCATCCAATCGGGGATTTTCTTTACAATGAGCAGTTCTTC.